One and the same sample provided the 7 T cell receptor beta chains below, sequenced in a study of beta chain features in type 1 diabetes. Investigators reverse transcribed all isolated RNA, so they sequenced expressed TCRB transcripts. Libraries were prepared by immunoSEQ multiplex PCR; TCRdb keeps only in-frame clonotypes and omits some of them. The table includes around 250,000 clones, about 25% detected once. The specimen was central memory CD4+ T cells from blood. These receptors were collected from a young man in good health.

The chain carries TRBV18 and TRBJ2-1; 9 bases match TRBD2. The CDR3 runs to 17 residues. Germline CDR1 KGHSH, CDR2 LQKENI. V was clipped by 0 bases and J by 5 bases; unmatched bases: 8. CDR3 loop: CASSPPYTLAGNNEQFF. In nucleotides, the CDR3 is TGTGCCAGCTCACCACCCTATACCCTAGCGGGGAACAATGAGCAGTTCTTC.

This clone has at least ten counts. The V gene is TRBV7-8, the J gene TRBJ1-2; TRBD1 matches 12 bases. Germline V CDR1 and CDR2: SGHVS, FQNEAQ. The V and J ends lost 3 bases and 5 bases, in that order; junction bases with no gene match: 10. The CDR3 runs to 17 residues. This CDR3 is CASSLAPGTGGAYGYTF. In DNA, the CDR3 is TGTGCCAGCAGCTTGGCCCCCGGGACAGGGGGCGCGTATGGCTACACCTTC.

About this clone itself: A far larger clone is one base from this, pointing to a likely read error. The V gene is TRBV6-6, the J gene TRBJ1-4; 12 nucleotides agree with TRBD1. The CDR3 spans 14 residues. Germline CDR1 and CDR2: MNHNY and SVGAGI (reference sequence). The CDR3 sequence is CDSTKGQGAEKLFF. DNA for the CDR3: TGTGACAGCACCAAGGGACAGGGGGCGGAAAAACTGTTTTTT.

The chain combines TRBV28 with TRBJ2-7; a weak D match, TRBD2 (6 bases). Germline loops: CDR1 MDHEN, CDR2 SYDVKM. Trimming removed 2 bases from V and 6 bases from J, with 14 bases in between. The CDR3 is made up of 14 amino acids. The CDR3 DNA reads as TGTGCCAGCAGTTTACTCGCGGGGCAGGGCGAGCAGTACTTC. As protein: CASSLLAGQGEQYF. Looking up the rest from reference TRBV28 and TRBJ2-7 gives the full variable domain: DVKVTQSSRYLVKRTGEKVFLECVQDMDHENMFWYRQDPGLGLRLIYFSYDVKMKEKGDIPEGYSVSREKKERFSLILESASTNQTSMYLCASSLLAGQGEQYFGPGTRLTVT.

The rearrangement links TRBV7-2 to TRBJ1-1; D call uncertain. Germline V gives CDR1 SGHTA, CDR2 FQGNSA. The CDR3 sequence is 14 residues long. V lost 5 bases, J lost 0 bases, and 10 bases lay in between. The DNA of the CDR3 is TGTGCCAGCAGCCCTCAACAGTTGAACACTGAAGCTTTCTTT. It specifies CASSPQQLNTEAFF. The full variable domain, with the rest looked up from reference TRBV7-2 and TRBJ1-1, is GAGVSQSPSNKVTEKGKDVELRCDPISGHTALYWYRQSLGQGLEFLIYFQGNSAPDKSGLPSDRFSAERTGGSVSTLTIQRTQQEDSAVYLCASSPQQLNTEAFFGQGTRLTVV.

The chain recombines TRBV6-1 with TRBJ2-5, with 7 positions matching TRBD2. The CDR3 loop spans 14 amino acids. CDR1 and CDR2 (germline): MNHNS, SASEGT. Trimming took 5 bases from V and 5 from J; bases not matched to a gene: 8. The CDR3 nucleotides are TGTGCCAGCAGTAAAAATCCGGGAGGCGAGACCCAGTACTTC. Its translation: CASSKNPGGETQYF.

This chain connects TRBV2 to TRBJ1-5; tentative D call: TRBD1 (5 bases). The CDR3 runs 15 residues. The V end lost 8 bases, the J end lost 4 bases, and 18 bases lay between the germline ends. Germline V gene data show CDR1 as SNHLY and CDR2 as FYNNEI. This chain's CDR3 is CASLIGSGGNQPQHF. In nucleotides, the CDR3 is TGTGCCAGCCTGATTGGGTCGGGGGGAAATCAGCCCCAGCATTTT.